A single sample is the source of the 4 T cell receptor beta chains below, sequenced in a study of long-term antiretroviral therapy in people with HIV. Survey level was the resolution at which the v3.0 immunoSEQ assay ran. Sequencing was performed with immunoSEQ multiplex PCR; in TCRdb, only in-frame clones are kept and a portion is missing. The sample gives 30,000 or so clones, over 75% of which show up once; roughly 4.1% is in the top ten. Here the sequenced sample was unsorted PBMCs, taken 0.5 years after starting antiretroviral therapy. The receptors come from a young woman with HIV.

The sample holds one count of this clone. CDR3 sequence (DNA): TGTGCCAGCAGCTTGTCAGGGGCGGGTGGAGATACGCAGTATTTT. Residues: CASSLSGAGGDTQYF. This chain links TRBV7-9 with TRBJ2-3, with D tentatively TRBD1 (6 bases). Trimming removed 3 bases at V and 5 bases at J, with 15 bases between. This CDR3 is 15 amino acids long. Per the germline V gene, CDR1 is SEHNR and CDR2 is FQNEAQ (reference sequence).

The chain combines TRBV5-8 with TRBJ2-1, with no clear D. The CDR3 covers 14 residues. Germline loops: CDR1 SGHTS, CDR2 YDEGEE. Trimming removed 2 bases from V and 4 bases from J, with 10 bases in between. CDR3 amino acids: CASSFRRKYNEQFF. The CDR3 DNA is TGTGCCAGCAGCTTTAGGCGGAAATACAATGAGCAGTTCTTC.

The chain employs TRBV29-1 and TRBJ2-2; D may match TRBD1 or TRBD2 (5 bases each). CDR1 SQVTM and CDR2 ANQGSEA come from the germline V gene. V shed 2 bases and J shed 7 bases, with 17 bases lying between them. The CDR3 sequence is 15 residues long. The CDR3 DNA reads as TGCAGCGTTGAAATGCGGGCAGGGCAATTCGGGGAGCTGTTTTTT. This codes for CSVEMRAGQFGELFF.

The chain is built from TRBV7-9 and TRBJ2-7; 7 bases agree with TRBD1. V shed 4 bases, J shed 2 bases, and the junction held 8 bases outside the gene matches. The CDR3 covers 15 residues. Germline V gene data show CDR1 as SEHNR and CDR2 as FQNEAQ (reference sequence). The CDR3 bases are TGTGCCAGCAGCTCGACAGGGCTGAATCCCTACGAGCAGTACTTC. This codes for CASSSTGLNPYEQYF.